The T cell receptor (beta chain) described here comes from a study of early T cells in non-severe SARS-CoV-2 infection (dated by TCRdb to 2020 to 2023). Regarding the complete study: Bulk RNA from unsorted whole blood was used for TCR sequencing, so alpha and beta chains could not be paired. General findings and caveats noted by the study authors: VDJdb matching was skewed toward anti-spike CD8 responses and likely underestimated virus-specific expansions by missing private and CD4 specificities.

This clonotype was detected ten times or more. Its recognized antigen is unknown. Base qualities are not provided; no much larger clone lies one nucleotide away. Library construction relied on 5' RACE. Sequenced on a NextSeq 500. To correct for sequencing error and PCR bias, the TCR library protocol tagged individual cDNA molecules with unique molecular identifiers. Sequencing covered both TCR alpha and beta chains, and within each sample the abundances of alpha and beta sequences were tightly co-correlated. The published analysis was carried out like this. Decombinator V4 was used to annotate the V gene, J gene and CDR3 of the TCR sequences. TCRs were defined as expanded if a significant change between any two time points was detected under a Poisson model with p below 0.0001. TCR abundances were normalised to the total number of TCRs sequenced in each sample and reported as counts per million. MAIT TCRs were defined by TRAV1-2 paired with TRAJ12, TRAJ20 or TRAJ33, and iNKT TCRs by TRAV10 paired with TRAJ18. A search of VDJdb, accessed on 1 November 2021, was run for TCRs annotated to CMV, EBV and SARS-CoV-2, with TCRs annotated for multiple antigens excluded. The raw public data were reprocessed by TCRdb itself: fastp quality trimming at Q25, MiXCR clonotype calling, in-frame beta chains only. Rows with one shared CDR3 protein collapse into an entry with the most common genes and DNA. The V and J calls and clone size are TCRdb's, not the authors'. The sample table lists tens of thousands of distinct CDR3 sequences, about 6.3% of them with a count of one. Approximately 2.8% of the sample rests with the top ten.

The V end loses 5 bases and the J end loses 5 bases, and a stretch of 12 bases separates them. Inclusive of the bounding cysteine and phenylalanine, the CDR3 is 13 residues long. This entry keeps only the CDR3 DNA: 39 bases, framed from base 1. CDR1 and CDR2 are drawn from the germline V gene: SGHRS, YFSETQ. Set within a cohort of healthcare workers in London, UK, this nested case-control study involved weekly PCR testing of nasopharyngeal swabs along with blood sampling. Healthcare workers were recruited during the week of the UK lockdown, between 23 and 31 March 2020, and followed weekly for up to roughly 15 weeks.

This chain joins TRBV5-1 to TRBJ2-3; TRBD2 is perhaps the D gene, given 5 matching bases. Material: whole blood, obtained at baseline. The clonotype was recovered from an adult who was a healthcare worker with PCR-confirmed SARS-CoV-2 infection or an uninfected control (not recorded which). This receptor has the CDR3 CASSTPGVDTQYF. In nucleotides, the sequence is TGCGCCAGCAGTACCCCCGGGGTAGATACGCAGTATTTT.